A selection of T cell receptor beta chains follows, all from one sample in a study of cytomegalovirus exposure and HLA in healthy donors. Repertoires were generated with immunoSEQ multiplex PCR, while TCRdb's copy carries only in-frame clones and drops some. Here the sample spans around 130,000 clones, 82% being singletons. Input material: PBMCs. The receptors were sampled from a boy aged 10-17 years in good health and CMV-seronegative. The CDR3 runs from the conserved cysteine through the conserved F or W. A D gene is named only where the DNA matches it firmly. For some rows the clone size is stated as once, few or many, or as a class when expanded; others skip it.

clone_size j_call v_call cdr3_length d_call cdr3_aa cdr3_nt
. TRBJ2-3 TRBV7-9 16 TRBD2 CASSSGLAGVTDTQYF TGTGCCAGCAGCTCGGGACTAGCGGGAGTCACAGATACGCAGTATTTT
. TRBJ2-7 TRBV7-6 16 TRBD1 CASSPNRGQVSYEQYF TGTGCCAGCAGCCCCAACAGGGGGCAGGTTTCCTACGAGCAGTACTTC
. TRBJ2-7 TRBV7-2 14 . CASSTDRGGVEQYF TGTGCCAGCAGCACAGACAGGGGAGGGGTGGAGCAGTACTTC
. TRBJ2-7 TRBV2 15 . CASSGRASGAYEQYF TGTGCCAGCAGTGGGAGGGCATCGGGCGCCTACGAGCAGTACTTC
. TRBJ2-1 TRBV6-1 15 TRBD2 CASNHRTSGKGEQFF TGTGCCAGCAACCACCGGACTAGCGGGAAGGGTGAGCAGTTCTTC
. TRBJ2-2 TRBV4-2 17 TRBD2 CASSPGLADPNTGELFF TGTGCCAGCAGCCCTGGACTAGCGGACCCGAATACCGGGGAGCTGTTTTTT
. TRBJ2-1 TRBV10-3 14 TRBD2 CAISASGRAGEQFF TGTGCCATCAGTGCCAGCGGGAGGGCCGGTGAGCAGTTCTTC
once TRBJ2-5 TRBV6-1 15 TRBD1 CASRPTGTELETQYF TGTGCCAGCAGACCCACCGGGACAGAGCTAGAGACCCAGTACTTC
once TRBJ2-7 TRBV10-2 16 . CASREGGPGLGGEQYF TGCGCCAGCAGGGAGGGAGGCCCCGGATTGGGTGGCGAGCAGTACTTC
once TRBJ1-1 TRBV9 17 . CASSYRDLPPMNTEAFF TGTGCCAGCAGCTACAGGGATCTCCCCCCGATGAACACTGAAGCTTTCTTT
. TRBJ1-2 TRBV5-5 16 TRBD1 CASSPTYRGFGYGYTF TGTGCCAGCAGTCCTACCTACAGGGGTTTCGGCTATGGCTACACCTTC
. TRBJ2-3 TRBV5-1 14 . CASSLSGITDTQYF TGCGCCAGCAGCTTGAGCGGTATCACAGATACGCAGTATTTT
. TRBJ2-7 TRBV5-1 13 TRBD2 CASRLGLDSEQYF TGCGCCAGCAGGCTCGGACTAGACTCCGAGCAGTACTTC
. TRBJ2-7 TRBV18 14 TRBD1 CASSPDRGVYEQYF TGTGCCAGCTCACCGGACAGGGGCGTTTACGAGCAGTACTTC
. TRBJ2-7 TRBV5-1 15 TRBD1 CASSFSDRGGYEQYF TGCGCCAGCAGCTTCTCGGACAGGGGCGGGTACGAGCAGTACTTC
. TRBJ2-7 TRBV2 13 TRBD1 CASRNRDSYEQYF TGTGCCAGCAGGAACCGGGACAGCTACGAGCAGTACTTC
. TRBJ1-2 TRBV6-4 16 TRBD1 CASSDLGQGSIYGYTF TGTGCCAGCAGTGACTTAGGACAGGGATCGATCTATGGCTACACCTTC
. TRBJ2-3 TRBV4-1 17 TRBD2 CASSQRGLAGTTDTQYF TGCGCCAGCAGCCAAAGAGGACTAGCGGGGACCACAGATACGCAGTATTTT
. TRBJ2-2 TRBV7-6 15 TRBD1 CASSQETGGTGELFF TGTGCCAGCAGCCAAGAGACAGGGGGCACCGGGGAGCTGTTTTTT
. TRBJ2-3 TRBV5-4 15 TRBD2 CASTKRLASTDTQYF TGTGCCAGCACCAAGAGACTAGCGAGCACAGATACGCAGTATTTT
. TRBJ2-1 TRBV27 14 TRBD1 CASRQGTDYNEQFF TGTGCCAGCAGGCAGGGGACAGACTACAATGAGCAGTTCTTC
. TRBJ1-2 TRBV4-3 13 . CASSLEGGYGYTF TGCGCCAGCAGCCTCGAGGGTGGTTATGGCTACACCTTC
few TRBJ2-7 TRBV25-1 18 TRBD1 CASSEYIARWDRGYEQYF TGTGCCAGCAGTGAATATATCGCGCGATGGGACAGGGGGTACGAGCAGTACTTC
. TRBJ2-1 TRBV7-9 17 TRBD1 CASSPKGAHYFYNEQFF TGTGCCAGCAGCCCCAAGGGGGCTCATTATTTCTACAATGAGCAGTTCTTC